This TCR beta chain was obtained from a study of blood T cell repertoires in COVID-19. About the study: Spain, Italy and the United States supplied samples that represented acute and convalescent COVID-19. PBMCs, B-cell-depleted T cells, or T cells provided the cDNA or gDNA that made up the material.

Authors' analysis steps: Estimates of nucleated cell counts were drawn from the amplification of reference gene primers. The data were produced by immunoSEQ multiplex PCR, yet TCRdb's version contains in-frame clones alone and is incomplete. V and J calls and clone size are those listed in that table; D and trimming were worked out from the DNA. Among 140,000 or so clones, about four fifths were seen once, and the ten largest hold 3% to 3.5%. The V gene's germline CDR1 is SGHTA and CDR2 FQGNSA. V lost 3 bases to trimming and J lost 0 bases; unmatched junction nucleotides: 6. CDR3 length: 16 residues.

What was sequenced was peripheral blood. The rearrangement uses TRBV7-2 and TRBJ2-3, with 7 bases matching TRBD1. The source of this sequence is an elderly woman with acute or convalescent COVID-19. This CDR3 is CASSFRQGASTDTQYF. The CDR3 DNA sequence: TGTGCCAGCAGCTTTCGACAGGGCGCGAGCACAGATACGCAGTATTTT.